This is a list of T cell receptor beta chains from one sample in a study of spatial heterogeneity in lung cancer. Via MiXCR, TCRdb re-called the 5' RACE reads, giving one row per CDR3 protein. The sample contains about 22,000 distinct CDR3 sequences, approximately 5.8% of which appear only once. This specimen was PBMCs, taken at surgery. These TCRs come from a male donor with early-stage non-small cell lung cancer. The CDR3 runs from the conserved cysteine through the conserved F or W. D genes are given only for firm matches. Size values are once, few and many counts, or a class for expanded clones, and some rows have none.

TRBJ1-1 many TRBV6-5 . CASSSPDKTTEAFF TGTGCCAGCAGCTCCCCGGACAAGACCACTGAAGCTTTCTTT
TRBJ2-1 many TRBV24-1 TRBD2 CATSDLRGGPYNEQFF TGTGCCACCAGTGATTTGCGGGGGGGCCCCTACAATGAGCAGTTCTTC
TRBJ1-6 many TRBV28 . CASSLWILGGVSLATYNSPLHF TGTGCCAGCAGTTTATGGATTTTAGGTGGGGTCTCCCTCGCAACATATAATTCACCCCTCCACTTT
TRBJ2-2 medium-sized TRBV6-5 TRBD1 CASIETGTTGELFF TGTGCCAGCATCGAGACAGGGACCACCGGGGAGCTGTTTTTT
TRBJ1-3 many TRBV12-3/TRBV12-4 . CASSLAAVSSGNTIYF TGTGCCAGCAGTTTAGCGGCCGTGAGCTCTGGAAACACCATATATTTT
TRBJ2-3 . TRBV5-1 . CASSFKGLSMDTQYF TGCGCCAGCAGCTTCAAAGGACTGTCAATGGATACGCAGTATTTT
TRBJ2-7 few TRBV27 . CASSFAGPPYEQYF TGTGCCAGCAGTTTCGCAGGGCCCCCCTACGAGCAGTACTTC
TRBJ2-1 many TRBV7-9 TRBD1 CASSLGRGPYNEQFF TGTGCCAGCAGCTTAGGAAGGGGGCCCTACAATGAGCAGTTCTTC
TRBJ2-3 few TRBV30 . CAWNLGGRTDTQYF TGTGCCTGGAACTTAGGAGGTCGGACAGATACGCAGTATTTT
TRBJ2-7 few TRBV7-2 TRBD1 CASSPYPGGGSYEQYF TGTGCCAGCAGCCCCTATCCAGGGGGCGGATCCTACGAGCAGTACTTC
TRBJ2-3 many TRBV27 TRBD2 CASSSLSGRVDTQYF TGTGCCAGCAGTTCACTTAGCGGGAGGGTGGATACGCAGTATTTT
TRBJ2-2 . TRBV19 TRBD1 CASNLQGASTGELFF TGTGCCAGTAATCTACAGGGGGCGAGTACCGGGGAGCTGTTTTTT
TRBJ2-5 many TRBV3-1 . CASRRSAGETQYF TGTGCCAGCAGACGATCGGCGGGTGAGACCCAGTACTTC
TRBJ2-5 many TRBV6-6 . CASTYGRVQETQYF TGTGCCAGCACCTACGGACGGGTTCAAGAGACCCAGTACTTC
TRBJ2-3 many TRBV20-1 TRBD2 CSANTLAGGPDTQYF TGCAGTGCAAATACTTTAGCGGGGGGACCAGATACGCAGTATTTT